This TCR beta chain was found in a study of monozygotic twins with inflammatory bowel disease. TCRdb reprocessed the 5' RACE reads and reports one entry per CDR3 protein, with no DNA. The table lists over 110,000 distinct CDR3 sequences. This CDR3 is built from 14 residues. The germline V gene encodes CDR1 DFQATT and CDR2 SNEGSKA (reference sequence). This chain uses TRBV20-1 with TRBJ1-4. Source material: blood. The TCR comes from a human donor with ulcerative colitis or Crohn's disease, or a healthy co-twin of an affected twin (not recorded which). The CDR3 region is CSAKLTPTNEKLFF.